Here is one T cell receptor beta chain with its context. Its antigen is not identified. V lost 7 bases to trimming and J lost 6 bases, with 9 bases between them. The CDR3 sequence is 12 residues long. Germline CDR1 is LGHDT and CDR2 is YNNKEL (reference sequence). 5'-RACE, quantitative and with molecular barcodes, yielded the TCR beta libraries. MiXCR was run by TCRdb on the 5' RACE reads, yielding one entry per CDR3 protein. The repertoire holds approximately 140,000 distinct CDR3 sequences, with approximately 44% as singletons. These data are taken from a study of CD8 T cells in ankylosing spondylitis. Overall study findings and caveats: Blood of patients with ankylosing spondylitis appeared to be characterized by a TCR beta motif of several highly homologous variants. CD8+ cells made up the disease-linked clones, which were relatively rare in peripheral blood. Reportedly, significant enrichment of disease-linked clones occurred in matched ankylosing spondylitis synovial fluid.

The chain combines TRBV3-1 with TRBJ2-2; no reliable D call. The sample comprised synovial fluid, either unsorted or a sorted T cell fraction (not recorded which). This TCR came from a male donor with ankylosing spondylitis. CDR3 DNA: TGTGCCAGCACCATTTACGCCGGGGAGCTGTTTTTT. Its protein product is CASTIYAGELFF.